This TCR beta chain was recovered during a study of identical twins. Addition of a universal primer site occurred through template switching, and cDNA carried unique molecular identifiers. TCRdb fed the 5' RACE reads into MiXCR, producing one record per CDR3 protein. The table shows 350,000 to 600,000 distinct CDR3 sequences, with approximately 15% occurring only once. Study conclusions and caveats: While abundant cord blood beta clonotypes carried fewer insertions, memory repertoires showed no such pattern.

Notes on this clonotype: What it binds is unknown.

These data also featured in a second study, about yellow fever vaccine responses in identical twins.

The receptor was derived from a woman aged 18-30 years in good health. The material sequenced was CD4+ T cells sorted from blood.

The CDR3 DNA reads as TGTGCCAGCATGGGCGGGAATGAGCAGTTCTTC. Protein product: CASMGGNEQFF. The chain links TRBV28 to TRBJ2-1; a weak D match, TRBD2 (5 bases). CDR3 length: 11 residues. The V gene lost 7 bases and the J gene lost 7 bases, with 8 bases spanning the gap. Per the germline V gene, CDR1 is MDHEN and CDR2 is SYDVKM.